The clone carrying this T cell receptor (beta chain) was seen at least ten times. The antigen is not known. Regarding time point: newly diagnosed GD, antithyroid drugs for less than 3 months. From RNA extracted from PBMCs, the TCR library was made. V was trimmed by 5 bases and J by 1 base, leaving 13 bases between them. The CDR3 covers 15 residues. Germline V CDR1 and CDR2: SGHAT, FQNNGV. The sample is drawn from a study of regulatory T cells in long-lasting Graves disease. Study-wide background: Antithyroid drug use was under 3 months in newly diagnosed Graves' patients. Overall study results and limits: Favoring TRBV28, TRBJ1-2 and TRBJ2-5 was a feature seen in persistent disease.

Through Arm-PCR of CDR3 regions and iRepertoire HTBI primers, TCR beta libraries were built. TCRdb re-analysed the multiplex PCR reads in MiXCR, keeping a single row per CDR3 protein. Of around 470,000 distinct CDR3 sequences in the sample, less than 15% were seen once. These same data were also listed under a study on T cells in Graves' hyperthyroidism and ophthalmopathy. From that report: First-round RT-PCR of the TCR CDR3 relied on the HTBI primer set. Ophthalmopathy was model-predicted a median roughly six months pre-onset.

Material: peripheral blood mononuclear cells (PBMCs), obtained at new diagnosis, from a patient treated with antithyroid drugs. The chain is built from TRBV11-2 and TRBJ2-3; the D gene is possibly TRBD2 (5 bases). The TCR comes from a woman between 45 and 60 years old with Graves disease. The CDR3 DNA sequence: TGTGCCAGCAGCCCCGGACTCATTGGCACAGATACGCAGTATTTT. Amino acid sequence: CASSPGLIGTDTQYF.